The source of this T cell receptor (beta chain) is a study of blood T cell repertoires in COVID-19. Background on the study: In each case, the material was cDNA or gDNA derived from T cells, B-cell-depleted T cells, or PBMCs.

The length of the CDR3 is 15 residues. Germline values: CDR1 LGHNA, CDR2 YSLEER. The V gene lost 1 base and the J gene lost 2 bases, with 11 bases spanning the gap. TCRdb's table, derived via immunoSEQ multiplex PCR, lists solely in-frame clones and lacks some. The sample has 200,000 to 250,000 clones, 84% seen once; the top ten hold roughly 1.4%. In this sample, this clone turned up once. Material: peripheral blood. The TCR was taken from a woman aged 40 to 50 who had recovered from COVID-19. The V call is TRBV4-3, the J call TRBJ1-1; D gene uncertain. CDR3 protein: CASSQGYSSNTEAFF. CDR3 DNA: TGCGCCAGCAGCCAAGGCTACAGCTCAAACACTGAAGCTTTCTTT.